A single sample is the source of the 29 T cell receptor beta chains below, sequenced in a study of lung T cells in sarcoidosis with Löfgren's syndrome. TCRdb called the reads again in MiXCR, with one record for every CDR3 protein. Found here are 60,000 to 65,000 distinct CDR3 sequences, around 20% of them singletons; the top ten hold about 2%. The source material was CD4+ T cells from PBMCs. Every receptor here comes from a human donor with sarcoidosis (Löfgren's syndrome or another form), or a control subject (not recorded which).

This clonotype was observed at least ten times. The rearrangement joins TRBV6-1 to TRBJ1-1; TRBD1 might be the D (5 bases). Trimming took 7 bases from V and 2 from J, leaving 11 bases between them. The CDR3 totals 13 residues. Looked up from germline, CDR1 is MNHNS and CDR2 is SASEGT. The DNA for the CDR3 is TGTGCCAGCAAACCGGGACGCAACACTGAAGCTTTCTTT. It translates to CASKPGRNTEAFF.

The sample holds a few counts of this clonotype. This chain joins TRBV19 and TRBJ1-5; possible D gene TRBD1, 5 bases. Germline V CDR1 and CDR2: LNHDA, SQIVND (reference sequence). V was trimmed by 3 bases and J by 9 bases, leaving 18 bases between them. The CDR3 spans 15 residues. The CDR3: CASSIGGEGHRPQHF. The DNA of the CDR3 is TGTGCCAGTAGTATCGGGGGGGAAGGTCACCGGCCCCAGCATTTT.

This clonotype was counted a few times. The rearrangement links TRBV19 to TRBJ1-1; D gene unclear. The length of the CDR3 is 14 residues. The germline gives CDR1 LNHDA, CDR2 SQIVND (reference sequence). The V gene lost 1 base and the J gene lost 0 bases, with 6 bases spanning the gap. CDR3 region: CASSIGGLNTEAFF. CDR3 DNA sequence: TGTGCCAGTAGTATAGGAGGGCTGAACACTGAAGCTTTCTTT.

This clonotype has a single count. One base away lies a much larger clone, so this may be a sequencing read error. This chain joins TRBV11-2 and TRBJ2-3; D is uncertain. This CDR3 has 12 amino acids. Germline V gene sequence: CDR1 SGHAT, CDR2 FQNNGV. The CDR3 DNA reads as TGTGCCAGCAGCTTAAGAGGAGATCCGCAGTATTTT. Amino acids: CASSLRGDPQYF.

This clonotype was detected only a few times. The gene calls are TRBV5-1 and TRBJ1-1; TRBD1 might be the D (6 bases). The CDR3 extends over 14 amino acids. Deletions cut 0 bases from V and 6 bases from J, with 12 bases between. Germline-derived CDR1 and CDR2 are SGHRS and YFSETQ. CDR3 sequence reads: CASSLGGPGSEAFF. In DNA, the CDR3 is TGCGCCAGCAGCTTGGGGGGGCCGGGGTCTGAAGCTTTCTTT.

The gene calls are TRBV19 and TRBJ1-1, with 7 bases lining up with TRBD1. This CDR3 is 15 amino acids long. V lost 5 bases to trimming and J lost 1 base; unmatched junction nucleotides: 7. CDR1 and CDR2 (germline): LNHDA, SQIVND (reference sequence). CDR3 coding DNA: TGTGCCAGTAGTCCTCCGGGACAGTCGAACACTGAAGCTTTCTTT. It encodes CASSPPGQSNTEAFF.

About this clonotype: This may stem from a read error, because a much larger clone lies one nucleotide away. The missing conserved phenylalanine or tryptophan at the end of this CDR3 makes a read error likely. The chain couples TRBV12-3 or TRBV12-4 to TRBJ1-1; D unresolved. CDR3 length: 13 amino acids. Trimming took off 6 bases at V and 4 bases at J, with 12 bases between the two ends. CDR3 bases: TGTGCCAGCAGCTTGGTAGAGGGCACTGAAGCTTTCCTT. It encodes CASSLVEGTEAFL.

This clonotype was detected ten times or more. CDR3 protein: CASSPQSGQPQHF. In DNA, the CDR3 is TGTGCCAGCAGCCCTCAGTCAGGGCAGCCCCAGCATTTT. V gene TRBV28 combines with J gene TRBJ1-5; the D gene is possibly TRBD1 (5 bases). Germline CDR1 and CDR2: MDHEN and SYDVKM. V was cut by 6 bases and J by 7 bases, with 13 bases left in between. CDR3 length: 13 amino acids.

The chain joins TRBV10-3 to TRBJ2-7; 10 positions agree with TRBD1. Looked up from germline, CDR1 is ENHRY and CDR2 is SYGVKD. The trim removed 7 bases at V and 6 bases at J, leaving 9 bases unmatched. The CDR3 is 14 residues long. CDR3 DNA sequence: TGTGCCATCAAAGCGGGACAGGGGTTGGTCGAGCAGTACGTC. Protein: CAIKAGQGLVEQYV.

For this clonotype: A read error may explain this, as a much larger clone is one base away. V usage is TRBV6-2 or TRBV6-3 and J usage is TRBJ2-3; the match to TRBD2 covers 10 bases. The CDR3 totals 16 residues. CDR1 MNHEY and CDR2 SVGEGT come from the germline V gene. V was pared by 2 bases and J by 2 bases, with 4 bases of the junction left unmatched. CDR3 loop: CASSYGSGGLTDTQYF. The CDR3 nucleotides are TGTGCCAGCAGTTACGGTAGCGGGGGGCTCACAGATACGCAGTATTTT.

The table lists this clonotype with many counts. The chain links TRBV28 to TRBJ1-6, with 7 bases identical to TRBD1. The CDR3 has 15 amino acids. The V segment lost 6 bases and the J segment 8 bases; nucleotides outside the gene matches: 10. The germline gives CDR1 MDHEN, CDR2 SYDVKM. CDR3 amino acids: CASRVEGQWDSPLHF. CDR3 DNA sequence: TGTGCCAGCAGAGTCGAGGGACAGTGGGATTCACCCCTCCACTTT. Complete variable domain (other parts from reference TRBV28 and TRBJ1-6): DVKVTQSSRYLVKRTGEKVFLECVQDMDHENMFWYRQDPGLGLRLIYFSYDVKMKEKGDIPEGYSVSREKKERFSLILESASTNQTSMYLCASRVEGQWDSPLHFGNGTRLTVT.

This clonotype was seen only a few times. The chain has TRBV2 and TRBJ2-7; 9 bases agree with TRBD1. In germline, CDR1 is SNHLY, CDR2 FYNNEI. V gave up 5 bases and J gave up 5 bases; unmatched junction bases: 4. This CDR3 comprises 13 residues. The CDR3 coding sequence is TGTGCCAGCAGTCTACAGGGGGCCCACGAGCAGTACGTC. Its translation: CASSLQGAHEQYV.

This clonotype was detected a few times. This chain connects TRBV5-5 to TRBJ2-2; D might be TRBD1 or TRBD2, each matching 5 bases. Germline V gene lookup returns CDR1 SGHKS and CDR2 YYEKEE (reference sequence). This CDR3 has 15 amino acids. V was trimmed by 5 bases and J by 2 bases, leaving 13 bases between them. The CDR3 sequence is CASSRDPYNTGELFF. CDR3 coding DNA: TGTGCCAGCAGTCGGGACCCATATAACACCGGGGAGCTGTTTTTT.

There are many counts of this clonotype. This sequence joins TRBV6-1 and TRBJ2-3; D uncertain. Germline lookup yields CDR1 MNHNS and CDR2 SASEGT. Trimming shortened V by 6 bases and J by 1 base, and 8 bases separated the two germline ends. The CDR3 is made up of 13 amino acids. The CDR3 reads CASRGTGTDTQYF. CDR3 nucleotides: TGTGCCAGCAGAGGAACGGGCACAGATACGCAGTATTTT.

In this sample, this clonotype turned up a few times. V and J are TRBV12-3 or TRBV12-4 and TRBJ2-1, with 7 bases lining up with TRBD1. The CDR3 is made up of 15 amino acids. V trimming: 4 bases; J trimming: 4 bases; junction bases outside the gene matches: 7. CDR3 DNA sequence: TGTGCCAGCAGTTCAGGGGACAGAGCATACAATGAGCAGTTCTTC. This translates into CASSSGDRAYNEQFF.

Worth noting for this clonotype: The CDR3 end shows no conserved phenylalanine or tryptophan, and so a read error is likely. This chain links TRBV6-1 with TRBJ1-2; D ambiguous. Trimming took 10 bases from V and 3 from J, leaving 27 bases between them. Per the germline V gene, CDR1 is MNHNS and CDR2 is SASEGT. The CDR3 extends over 17 amino acids. Here the CDR3 reads CAISRMPTGSEDYGYTL. The CDR3 DNA reads TGTGCCATCTCCCGAATGCCTACTGGGTCCGAGGACTATGGCTACACCCTC.

Comment on this clonotype: This could be a read error, since a much larger clone is one nucleotide away. The chain couples TRBV6-2 or TRBV6-3 to TRBJ2-1; D may be TRBD1 (5 bases). Deletions cut 2 bases from V and 7 bases from J, with 12 bases between. CDR1 and CDR2 (germline): MNHEY, SVGEGT. This CDR3 spans 14 amino acids. The chain's CDR3 is CASSYQKQENEQFF. The CDR3 DNA sequence: TGTGCCAGCAGTTACCAAAAACAGGAGAATGAGCAGTTCTTC.

This clonotype appeared many times. The gene calls are TRBV10-2 and TRBJ2-1, with a possible D match to TRBD1 (6 bases). Germline V gene data show CDR1 as WSHSY and CDR2 as SAAADI. The ends were cut back, 0 bases at V and 0 bases at J, with 9 bases in the middle. CDR3 size: 16 residues. The CDR3 coding sequence is TGCGCCAGCAGTGAGTCGAGAGGGGGCTCCTACAATGAGCAGTTCTTC. As protein: CASSESRGGSYNEQFF.

There are many counts of this clonotype. The chain employs TRBV6-6 and TRBJ1-6; the D gene is possibly TRBD1 (6 bases). This CDR3 comprises 17 residues. Germline assignment: CDR1 MNHNY and CDR2 SVGAGI (reference sequence). Trimming pared 0 bases from V and 8 bases from J, leaving 17 bases between. In nucleotides, the CDR3 is TGTGCCAGCAGTTACTCAACCTTACAGGGTCGCGATTCACCCCTCCACTTT. Protein sequence: CASSYSTLQGRDSPLHF.

Remarks on this clonotype: This may come from a read error, since a much larger clone is one base off. The DNA of the CDR3 is TGCAGTGCTAGCACTAGGGGCGCGGCGGATGCTTTCTTT. Translation gives CSASTRGAADAFF. The chain uses TRBV20-1 and TRBJ1-1; a possible D gene is TRBD1 (5 bases). This CDR3 contains 13 residues. Germline CDR1 is DFQATT and CDR2 is SNEGSKA (reference sequence). V shed 3 bases and J shed 11 bases, with 19 bases lying between them.

This clonotype is deemed medium-sized. V is TRBV27 and J is TRBJ2-3, with D uncertain. Trimming stripped 4 bases from V and 1 base from J, with 9 bases between. The V gene's germline CDR1 is MNHEY and CDR2 SMNVEV (reference sequence). The CDR3 totals 14 residues. CDR3 coding DNA: TGTGCCAGCAGTTCGTACGGCGGCACAGATACGCAGTATTTT. It yields the protein CASSSYGGTDTQYF.

This clonotype has only a few counts. V and J are TRBV5-5 and TRBJ2-7, with D unresolved. CDR3 length: 15 residues. The V end lost 0 bases, the J end lost 6 bases, and 16 bases lay between the germline ends. Germline values: CDR1 SGHKS, CDR2 YYEKEE (reference sequence). CDR3 region: CASSLALSGATEQYF. CDR3 DNA: TGTGCCAGCAGCTTGGCTTTGTCCGGAGCAACCGAGCAGTACTTC. The complete variable domain, with remaining parts taken from reference TRBV5-5 and TRBJ2-7, reads DAGVTQSPTHLIKTRGQQVTLRCSPISGHKSVSWYQQVLGQGPQFIFQYYEKEERGRGNFPDRFSARQFPNYSSELNVNALLLGDSALYLCASSLALSGATEQYFGPGTRLTVT.

The rearrangement uses TRBV4-2 and TRBJ1-5, with D possibly matching TRBD1 (5 bases). V was clipped by 0 bases and J by 8 bases, with 11 bases between them. This CDR3 has 14 amino acids. Germline V lookup: CDR1 LGHNA, CDR2 YNFKEQ. CDR3 sequence (DNA): TGTGCCAGCAGCCAAGATGGGTCCAGGGAGCCCCAGCATTTT. Translated: CASSQDGSREPQHF.

This clonotype has only a few counts. The V and J genes are TRBV15 and TRBJ2-3; D unclear. V gave up 9 bases and J gave up 0 bases, with 10 bases separating them. Per germline, CDR1 LNHNV and CDR2 YYDKDF (reference sequence). The CDR3 extends over 13 amino acids. The CDR3 loop is CATRWGSTDTQYF. CDR3 DNA sequence: TGTGCCACTCGGTGGGGTAGCACAGATACGCAGTATTTT.

V is TRBV6-9 and J is TRBJ1-2; no clear D gene. Germline V gives CDR1 MNHGY, CDR2 SVAAGI. The CDR3 totals 14 residues. V lost 3 bases and J lost 3, with 11 bases in between. CDR3 nucleotide sequence: TGTGCCAGCAGTTACAACAGTGCGGACTATGGCTACACCTTC. This translates into CASSYNSADYGYTF.

Points on this clonotype: A read error is possible here, since a much larger clone lies one base away. The rearrangement links TRBV20-1 to TRBJ1-1, with D perhaps matching TRBD1 (5 bases). The CDR3 totals 16 residues. Trimming pared 4 bases from V and 0 bases from J, leaving 18 bases between. Germline loops: CDR1 DFQATT, CDR2 SNEGSKA (reference sequence). CDR3 loop: CSATGRDRLMNTEAFF. In nucleotides, the CDR3 is TGCAGTGCTACGGGCAGGGACCGCCTTATGAACACTGAAGCTTTCTTT.

This clonotype has ten or more counts. The V call is TRBV6-1, the J call TRBJ1-1; no definite D call. The germline V gene has CDR1 MNHNS and CDR2 SASEGT. Trimming removed 4 bases at V and 0 bases at J, with 9 bases between. This CDR3 is built from 14 residues. The CDR3 here is CASSAGLMNTEAFF. The CDR3, as DNA: TGTGCCAGCAGTGCCGGACTGATGAACACTGAAGCTTTCTTT.

Details on this clonotype: A much larger clone lies one base from this, so it may be a read error. This chain uses TRBV28 with TRBJ2-1; D gene uncertain. With 3 bases removed from V and 9 bases from J, the gap between germline ends came to 9 bases. This CDR3 comprises 12 residues. Germline lookup yields CDR1 MDHEN and CDR2 SYDVKM. CDR3 loop: CASSFLWSEQFF. DNA of the CDR3: TGTGCCAGCAGTTTCCTGTGGTCTGAGCAGTTCTTC.

The genes are TRBV28 and TRBJ2-6; D might be TRBD2 (5 bases). The germline V gene encodes CDR1 MDHEN and CDR2 SYDVKM. V was clipped by 6 bases and J by 2 bases, with 14 bases between them. CDR3 length: 16 residues. The CDR3 loop is CASSAQRAAGANVLTF. The CDR3 coding sequence is TGTGCCAGCAGCGCACAGAGGGCTGCTGGGGCCAACGTCCTGACTTTC. The whole variable domain, filled in from reference TRBV28 and TRBJ2-6, reads DVKVTQSSRYLVKRTGEKVFLECVQDMDHENMFWYRQDPGLGLRLIYFSYDVKMKEKGDIPEGYSVSREKKERFSLILESASTNQTSMYLCASSAQRAAGANVLTFGAGSRLTVL.